This T cell receptor beta chain was sequenced for a study of CXCR3-negative and CXCR3-positive naive CD8 T cells. General observations from the study: The naive subsets expressed comparable surface CD5, and the authors inferred TCR strength from TRB CDR3 properties. Whereas both naive subsets had comparably high diversity, memory CD8+ cells had much lower diversity.

UMI-labeled TRB cDNA libraries were prepared by 5' RACE. From the 5' RACE reads, TCRdb lists one entry per CDR3 protein and no DNA. This table lists 7,000 to 8,000 distinct CDR3 sequences. On this clonotype itself: Its antigen is currently unknown.

Subsets of CD8+ T cells were each sorted in triplicate at some 300,000 cells apiece. CDR3 length equals 15 residues. Germline values: CDR1 MNHEY, CDR2 SVGEGT. The clonotype was recovered from a human donor in good health. Some clones in this sample may be carry-over from other donors' samples. The sequenced material came from naive CXCR3- CD8+ T cells from blood. Subset meaning: CD45RO-CCR7+CD27+CD95- naive CD8+ T cells lacking CXCR3 (TNR3-). The rearrangement links TRBV6-2 or TRBV6-3 to TRBJ2-1; TCRdb names TRBD1, which stays unverified in the absence of DNA. CDR3: CASRKGQGIYNEQFF.